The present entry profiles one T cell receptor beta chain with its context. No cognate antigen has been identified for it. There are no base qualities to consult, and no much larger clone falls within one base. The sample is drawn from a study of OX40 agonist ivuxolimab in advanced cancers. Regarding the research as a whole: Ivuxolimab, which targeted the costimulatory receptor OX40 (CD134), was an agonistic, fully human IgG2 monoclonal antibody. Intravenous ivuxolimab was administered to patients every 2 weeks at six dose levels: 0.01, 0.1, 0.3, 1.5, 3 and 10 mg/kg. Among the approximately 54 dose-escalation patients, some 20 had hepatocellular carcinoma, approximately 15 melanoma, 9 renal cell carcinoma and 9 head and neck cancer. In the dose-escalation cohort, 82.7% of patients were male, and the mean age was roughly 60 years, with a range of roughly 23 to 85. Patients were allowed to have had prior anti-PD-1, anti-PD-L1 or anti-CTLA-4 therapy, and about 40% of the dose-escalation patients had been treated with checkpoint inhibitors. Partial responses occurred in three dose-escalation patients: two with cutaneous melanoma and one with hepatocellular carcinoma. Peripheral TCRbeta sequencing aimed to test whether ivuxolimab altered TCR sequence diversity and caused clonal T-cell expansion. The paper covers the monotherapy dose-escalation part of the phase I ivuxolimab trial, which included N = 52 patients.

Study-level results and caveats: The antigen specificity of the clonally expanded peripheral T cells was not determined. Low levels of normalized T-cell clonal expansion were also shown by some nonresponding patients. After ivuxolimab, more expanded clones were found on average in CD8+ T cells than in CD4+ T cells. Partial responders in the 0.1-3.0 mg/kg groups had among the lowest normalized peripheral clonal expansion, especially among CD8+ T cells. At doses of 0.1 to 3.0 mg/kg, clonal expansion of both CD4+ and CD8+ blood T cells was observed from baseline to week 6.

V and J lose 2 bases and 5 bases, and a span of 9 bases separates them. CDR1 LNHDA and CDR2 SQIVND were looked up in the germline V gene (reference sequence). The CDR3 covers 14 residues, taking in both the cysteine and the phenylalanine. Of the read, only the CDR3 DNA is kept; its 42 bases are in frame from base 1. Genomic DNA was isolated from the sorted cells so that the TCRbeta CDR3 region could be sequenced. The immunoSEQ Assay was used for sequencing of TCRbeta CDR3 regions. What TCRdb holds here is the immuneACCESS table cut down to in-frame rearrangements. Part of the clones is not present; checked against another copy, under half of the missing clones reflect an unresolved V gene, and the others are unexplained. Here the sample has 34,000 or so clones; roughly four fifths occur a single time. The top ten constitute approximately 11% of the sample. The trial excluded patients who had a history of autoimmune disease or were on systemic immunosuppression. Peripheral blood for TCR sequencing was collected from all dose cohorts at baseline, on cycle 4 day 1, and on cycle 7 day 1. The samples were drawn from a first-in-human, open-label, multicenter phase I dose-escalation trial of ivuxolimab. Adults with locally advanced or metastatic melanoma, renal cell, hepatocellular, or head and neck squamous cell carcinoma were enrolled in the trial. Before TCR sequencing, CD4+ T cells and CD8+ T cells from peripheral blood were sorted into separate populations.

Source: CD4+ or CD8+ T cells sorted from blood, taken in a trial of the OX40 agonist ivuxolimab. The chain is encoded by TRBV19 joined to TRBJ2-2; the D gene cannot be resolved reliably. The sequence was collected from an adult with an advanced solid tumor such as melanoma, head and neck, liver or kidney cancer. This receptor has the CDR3 CASSIFAVTGELFF. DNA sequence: TGTGCCAGTAGTATATTTGCCGTAACCGGGGAGCTGTTTTTT.